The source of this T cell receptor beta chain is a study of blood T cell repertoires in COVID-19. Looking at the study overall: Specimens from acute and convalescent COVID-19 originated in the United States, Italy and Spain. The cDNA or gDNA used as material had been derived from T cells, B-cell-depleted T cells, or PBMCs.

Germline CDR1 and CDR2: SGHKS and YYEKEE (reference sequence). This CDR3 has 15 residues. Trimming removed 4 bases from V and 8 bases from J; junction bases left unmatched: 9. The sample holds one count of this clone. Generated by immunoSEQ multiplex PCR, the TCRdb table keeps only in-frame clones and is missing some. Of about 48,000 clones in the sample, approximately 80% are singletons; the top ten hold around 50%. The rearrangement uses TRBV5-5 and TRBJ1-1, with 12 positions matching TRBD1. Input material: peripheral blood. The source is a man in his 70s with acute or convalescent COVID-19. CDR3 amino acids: CASSRDRGLGGEAFF. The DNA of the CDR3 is TGTGCCAGCAGCCGGGACAGGGGGCTCGGCGGCGAAGCTTTCTTT.